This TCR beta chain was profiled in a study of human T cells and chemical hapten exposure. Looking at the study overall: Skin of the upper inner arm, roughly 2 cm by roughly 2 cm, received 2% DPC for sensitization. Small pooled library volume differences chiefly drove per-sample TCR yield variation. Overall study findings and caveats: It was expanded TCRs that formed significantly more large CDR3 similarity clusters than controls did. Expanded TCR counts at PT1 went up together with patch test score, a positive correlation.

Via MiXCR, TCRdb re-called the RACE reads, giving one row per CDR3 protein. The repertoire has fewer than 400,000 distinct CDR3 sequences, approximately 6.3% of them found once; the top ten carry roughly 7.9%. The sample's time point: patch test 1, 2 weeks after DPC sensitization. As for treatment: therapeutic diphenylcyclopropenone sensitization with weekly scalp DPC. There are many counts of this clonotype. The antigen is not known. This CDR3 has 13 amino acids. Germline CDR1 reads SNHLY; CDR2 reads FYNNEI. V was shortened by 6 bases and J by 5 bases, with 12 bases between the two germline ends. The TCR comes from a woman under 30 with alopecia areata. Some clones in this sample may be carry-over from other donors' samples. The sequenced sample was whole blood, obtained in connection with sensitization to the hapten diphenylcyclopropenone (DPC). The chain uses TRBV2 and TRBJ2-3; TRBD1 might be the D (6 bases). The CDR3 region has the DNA TGTGCCAGCAGCGGACGCAGGGGAGATACGCAGTATTTT. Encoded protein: CASSGRRGDTQYF. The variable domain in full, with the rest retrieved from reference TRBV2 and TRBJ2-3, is EPEVTQTPSHQVTQMGQEVILRCVPISNHLYFYWYRQILGQKVEFLVSFYNNEISEKSEIFDDQFSVERPDGSNFTLKIRSTKLEDSAMYFCASSGRRGDTQYFGPGTRLTVL.